This T cell receptor beta chain came from a study of beta chain features in type 1 diabetes. About the research overall: In all, about 110 million sorted cells from all samples were analyzed.

One heparinised draw of blood, averaging roughly 120 mL, came from each donor. Each population that was sorted was more than 98% pure. Sequencing targeted expressed TCRB transcripts, as all isolated RNA had been reverse transcribed. An average of around 3.9 million reads was obtained for naive, central memory and regulatory T cell samples. Profiled with immunoSEQ multiplex PCR; TCRdb holds only in-frame clones, not every one. The sample carries roughly 400,000 clones, less than 15% recorded once. V shed 7 bases, J shed 8 bases, and the junction held 11 bases outside the gene matches. Germline-derived CDR1 and CDR2 are ENHRY and SYGVKD. The CDR3 is 14 amino acids.

Sequencing was done on a sample of naive CD4+ T cells from blood. The origin of this receptor is a woman between 18 and 29 years old in good health. The V call is TRBV10-3, the J call TRBJ1-2, with 9 positions matching TRBD1. This CDR3 reads CAIKPGQGRNGYTF. In DNA, the CDR3 is TGTGCCATCAAACCGGGACAGGGACGAAACGGCTACACCTTC.